Listed below are T cell receptor beta chains from one sample, sequenced in a study of chemoradiotherapy in HPV16-positive cancers. The protocol was immunoSEQ multiplex PCR, while the TCRdb copy is restricted to in-frame clones and leaves out a portion. The data hold around 550 clones, with almost 90% observed a single time. This sample comprised tumor tissue, obtained from a patient who underwent chemoradiotherapy. The receptor source for this set is a human donor with HPV-associated anogenital cancer. Both conserved end residues are part of each CDR3. Fields, in order: V gene, J gene, CDR3 length, clone size, CDR3 protein. Clone size appears in some rows only: once, few, many, or a class for an expanded clone.

V: TRBV6-4; J: TRBJ1-2; length: 12; size: few; CDR3: CASSDGHYGYTF
V: TRBV4-1; J: TRBJ2-7; length: 14; size: NA; CDR3: CASSQVRTGKEQYF
V: TRBV7-8; J: TRBJ2-1; length: 18; size: NA; CDR3: CASSSGLAGGVTYNEQFF
V: TRBV11-2; J: TRBJ1-2; length: 15; size: NA; CDR3: CASSLVQLGADGYTF
V: TRBV18; J: TRBJ2-7; length: 14; size: few; CDR3: CASATGTGGNEQYF
V: TRBV29-1; J: TRBJ2-1; length: 15; size: NA; CDR3: CSVAKSGGPRNEQFF
V: TRBV13; J: TRBJ1-3; length: 15; size: NA; CDR3: CASSLEGGEGNTIYF
V: TRBV19; J: TRBJ1-2; length: 14; size: NA; CDR3: CASSETVINYGYTF
V: TRBV7-3; J: TRBJ1-2; length: 16; size: once; CDR3: CASSPYGGGADYGYTF
V: TRBV9; J: TRBJ1-2; length: 13; size: NA; CDR3: CASSALTLQGYTF
V: TRBV5-1; J: TRBJ2-7; length: 15; size: NA; CDR3: CASSFSQGQVYEQYF
V: TRBV11-2; J: TRBJ2-5; length: 15; size: NA; CDR3: CASSAPLTRRETQYF
V: TRBV11-2; J: TRBJ1-2; length: 11; size: NA; CDR3: CASSFDSHITF
V: TRBV7-8; J: TRBJ2-5; length: 12; size: NA; CDR3: CASSAGGETQYF
V: TRBV18; J: TRBJ1-2; length: 13; size: NA; CDR3: CASSPTGNYGYTF
V: TRBV29-1; J: TRBJ2-6; length: 13; size: NA; CDR3: CSVAYSGANVLTF
V: TRBV13; J: TRBJ2-2; length: 14; size: NA; CDR3: CASSFVQGTGELFF
V: TRBV30; J: TRBJ1-5; length: 12; size: NA; CDR3: CAWDRGDQPQHF
V: TRBV15; J: TRBJ2-1; length: 16; size: NA; CDR3: CATSRPGQGDHNEQFF
V: TRBV6-1; J: TRBJ1-1; length: 14; size: NA; CDR3: CASRDRGGITEAFF
V: TRBV6-1; J: TRBJ1-2; length: 13; size: few; CDR3: CASSEGPRGGYTF
V: TRBV12-5; J: TRBJ1-1; length: 12; size: NA; CDR3: CASGLGLEKAFF
V: TRBV7-9; J: TRBJ1-2; length: 14; size: NA; CDR3: CASSLDVTGVGYTF
V: TRBV15; J: TRBJ1-2; length: 14; size: NA; CDR3: CATSRDKFSYGYTF
V: TRBV29-1; J: TRBJ2-6; length: 17; size: NA; CDR3: CSVRVGSIQSRANVLTF
V: TRBV30; J: TRBJ1-1; length: 11; size: NA; CDR3: CAWSKNTEAFF